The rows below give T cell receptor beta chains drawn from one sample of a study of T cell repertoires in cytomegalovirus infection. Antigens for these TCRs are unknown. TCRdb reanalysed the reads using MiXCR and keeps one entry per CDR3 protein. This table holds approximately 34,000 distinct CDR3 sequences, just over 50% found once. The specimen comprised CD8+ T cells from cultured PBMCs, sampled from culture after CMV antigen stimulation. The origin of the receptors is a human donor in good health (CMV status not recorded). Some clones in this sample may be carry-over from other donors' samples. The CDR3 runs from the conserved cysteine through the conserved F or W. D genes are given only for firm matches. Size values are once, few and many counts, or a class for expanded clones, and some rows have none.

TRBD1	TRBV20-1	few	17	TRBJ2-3	CSARDKGAASSTDTQYF	TGCAGTGCTAGAGATAAGGGGGCGGCTTCTAGCACAGATACGCAGTATTTT
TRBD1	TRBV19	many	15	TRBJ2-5	CASSTGTGGLETQYF	TGTGCCAGTAGCACCGGGACAGGGGGCCTGGAGACCCAGTACTTC
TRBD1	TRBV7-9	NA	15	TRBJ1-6	CASSLGDRRNSPLHF	TGTGCCAGCAGCTTAGGGGACAGGCGGAATTCACCCCTCCACTTT
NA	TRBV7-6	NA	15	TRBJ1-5	CASSEAPVGNQPQHF	TGTGCCAGCAGTGAGGCCCCTGTAGGCAATCAGCCCCAGCATTTT
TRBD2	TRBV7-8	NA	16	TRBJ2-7	CASSLLAGTLSYEQYF	TGTGCCAGCAGCTTACTAGCGGGAACCCTCTCCTACGAGCAGTACTTC
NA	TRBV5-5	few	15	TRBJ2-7	CASSLVPGVGYEQYF	TGTGCCAGCAGCTTGGTGCCAGGGGTGGGCTACGAGCAGTACTTC
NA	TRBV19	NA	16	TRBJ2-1	CASSIPGPPPYNEQFF	TGTGCCAGTAGTATCCCGGGACCCCCGCCCTACAATGAGCAGTTCTTC
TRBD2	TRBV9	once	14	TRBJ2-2	CASSGGLVTGELFF	TGTGCCAGCAGCGGGGGACTAGTCACCGGGGAGCTGTTTTTT
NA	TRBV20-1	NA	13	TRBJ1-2	CSATAGTNYGYTF	TGCAGTGCTACCGCGGGGACTAACTATGGCTACACCTTC
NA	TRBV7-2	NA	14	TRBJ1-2	CASSLVSDNYGYTF	TGTGCCAGCAGCTTAGTTTCTGATAACTATGGCTACACCTTC
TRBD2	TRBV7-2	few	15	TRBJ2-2	CASSLVPAGAGELFF	TGTGCCAGCAGCTTAGTTCCAGCGGGGGCCGGGGAGCTGTTTTTT
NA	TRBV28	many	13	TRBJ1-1	CASSLARAREAFF	TGTGCCAGCAGTTTGGCCAGGGCCCGTGAAGCTTTCTTT
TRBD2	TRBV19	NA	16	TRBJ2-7	CASSVGRTTNSYEQYF	TGTGCCAGTAGCGTCGGGAGGACGACCAACTCCTACGAGCAGTACTTC
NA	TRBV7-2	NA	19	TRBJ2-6	CASSLLGRGIGPGANVLTF	TGTGCCAGCAGCTTATTGGGCAGGGGAATTGGTCCTGGGGCCAACGTCCTGACTTTC
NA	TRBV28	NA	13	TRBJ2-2	CASGSGYTGELFF	TGTGCCAGCGGAAGCGGTTACACCGGGGAGCTGTTTTTT
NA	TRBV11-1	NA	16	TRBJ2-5	CASSYRTARIQETQYF	TGTGCCAGCAGCTACCGGACAGCCCGGATCCAAGAGACCCAGTACTTC
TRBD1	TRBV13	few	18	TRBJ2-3	CASSLASGTVIGTDTQYF	TGTGCCAGCAGCCTTGCTTCCGGGACAGTCATAGGCACAGATACGCAGTATTTT
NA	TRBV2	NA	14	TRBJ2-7	CASSEAWGGYEQYF	TGTGCCAGCAGTGAAGCATGGGGCGGCTACGAGCAGTACTTC
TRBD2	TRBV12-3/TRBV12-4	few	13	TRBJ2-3	CASSPLAIHTQYF	TGTGCCAGCAGTCCACTAGCGATACATACGCAGTATTTT
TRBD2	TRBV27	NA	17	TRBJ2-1	CASSFSRLAGGYNEQFF	TGTGCCAGCAGTTTCTCTCGACTAGCGGGAGGCTACAATGAGCAGTTCTTC
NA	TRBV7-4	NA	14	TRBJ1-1	CASSSPGAHTEAFF	TGTGCCAGCAGTTCTCCGGGGGCTCACACTGAAGCTTTCTTT
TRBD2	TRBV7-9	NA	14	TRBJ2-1	CASSLSGGAEEQFF	TGTGCCAGCAGCCTTAGCGGGGGGGCAGAAGAGCAGTTCTTC
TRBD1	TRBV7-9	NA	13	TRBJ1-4	CASIQAGGEKLFF	TGTGCCAGCATCCAGGCAGGGGGAGAAAAACTGTTTTTT
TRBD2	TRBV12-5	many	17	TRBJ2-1	CASGLDWTSGAYNEQFF	TGTGCTAGTGGTTTGGATTGGACTAGCGGGGCCTACAATGAGCAGTTCTTC
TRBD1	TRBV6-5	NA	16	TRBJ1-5	CASSNPGQGGNQPQHF	TGTGCCAGCAGTAACCCGGGACAGGGGGGCAATCAGCCCCAGCATTTT
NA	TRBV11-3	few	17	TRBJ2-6	CASSRDIINSGANVLTF	TGTGCCAGCAGCCGCGACATAATCAACTCTGGGGCCAACGTCCTGACTTTC
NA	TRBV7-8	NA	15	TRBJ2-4	CASSLGRWAKNIQYF	TGTGCCAGCAGCTTGGGCCGGTGGGCCAAAAACATTCAGTACTTC
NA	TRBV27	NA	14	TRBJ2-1	CACRAPGDLNEQFF	TGTGCCTGCCGGGCCCCCGGCGACCTTAATGAGCAGTTCTTC
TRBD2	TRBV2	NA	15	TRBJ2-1	CASSEGPGTSGEQFF	TGTGCCAGCAGTGAAGGCCCCGGGACTAGCGGAGAGCAGTTCTTC
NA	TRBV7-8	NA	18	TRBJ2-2	CASSSRMAGPGDTGELFF	TGTGCCAGCAGCTCAAGGATGGCGGGGCCAGGGGACACCGGGGAGCTGTTTTTT
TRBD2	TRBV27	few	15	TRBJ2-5	CASSPSPLAGETQYF	TGTGCCAGCAGTCCTTCCCCTCTAGCGGGAGAGACCCAGTACTTC
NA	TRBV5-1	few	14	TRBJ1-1	CASSLRHRNTEAFF	TGCGCCAGCAGCTTGAGACATCGGAACACTGAAGCTTTCTTT
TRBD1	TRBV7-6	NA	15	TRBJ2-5	CASSRGQTVQETQYF	TGTGCCAGCAGCCGGGGACAGACCGTCCAAGAGACCCAGTACTTC
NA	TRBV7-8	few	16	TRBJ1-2	CASSLAGQIANYGYTF	TGTGCCAGCAGCTTAGCTGGACAAATAGCTAACTATGGCTACACCTTC
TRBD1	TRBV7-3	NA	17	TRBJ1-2	CASSLTSQTGANYGYTF	TGTGCCAGCAGCTTAACGAGCCAGACAGGGGCTAACTATGGCTACACCTTC
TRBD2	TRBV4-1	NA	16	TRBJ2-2	CASSPGLAENTGELFF	TGTGCCAGCAGCCCGGGACTAGCCGAGAACACCGGGGAGCTGTTTTTT
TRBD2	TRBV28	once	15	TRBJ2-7	CASSLRLAGYYEQYF	TGTGCCAGCAGTTTACGACTAGCGGGATACTACGAGCAGTACTTC
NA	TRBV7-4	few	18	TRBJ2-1	CASSFRDPPLRAYNEQFF	TGTGCCAGCAGCTTCCGGGACCCTCCTCTGAGAGCCTACAATGAGCAGTTCTTC
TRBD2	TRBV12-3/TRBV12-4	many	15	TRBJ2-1	CASKTTSGGVNEQFF	TGTGCCAGCAAGACGACTAGCGGGGGGGTCAATGAGCAGTTCTTC
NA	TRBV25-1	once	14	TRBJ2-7	CASSTRRTAYEQYF	TGTGCCAGCAGTACCCGACGAACCGCCTACGAGCAGTACTTC
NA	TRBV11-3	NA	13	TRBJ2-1	CASSLGDYNEQFF	TGTGCCAGCAGCTTAGGGGACTACAATGAGCAGTTCTTC
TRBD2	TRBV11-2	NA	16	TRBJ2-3	CASSFTSGDSTDTQYF	TGTGCCAGCAGCTTTACTAGCGGTGATAGCACAGATACGCAGTATTTT
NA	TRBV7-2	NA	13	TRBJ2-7	CASSWGNSYEQYF	TGTGCCAGCAGCTGGGGCAACTCCTACGAGCAGTACTTC
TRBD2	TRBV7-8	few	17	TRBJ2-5	CASNPRLAGGSQETQYF	TGTGCCAGCAATCCGCGGCTAGCGGGGGGGAGCCAAGAGACCCAGTACTTC
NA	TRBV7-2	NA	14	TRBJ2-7	CASSLAGSPNEQYF	TGTGCCAGCAGCTTAGCCGGGAGTCCCAACGAGCAGTACTTC
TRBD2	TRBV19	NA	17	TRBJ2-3	CASSIVRGGGAADTQYF	TGTGCCAGTAGTATAGTGCGAGGCGGGGGGGCGGCAGATACGCAGTATTTT
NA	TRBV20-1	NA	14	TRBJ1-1	CSAREPQENTEAFF	TGCAGTGCTAGAGAACCCCAGGAGAACACTGAAGCTTTCTTT
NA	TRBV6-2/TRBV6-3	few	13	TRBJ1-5	CASRQGTAQPQHF	TGTGCCAGCAGGCAGGGGACTGCTCAGCCCCAGCATTTT
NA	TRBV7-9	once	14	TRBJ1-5	CASSSPGDGQPQHF	TGTGCCAGCAGCTCCCCCGGGGACGGTCAGCCCCAGCATTTT
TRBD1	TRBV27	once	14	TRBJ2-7	CASSSDRGYSEQYF	TGTGCCAGCAGTTCTGACAGGGGATACAGCGAGCAGTACTTC
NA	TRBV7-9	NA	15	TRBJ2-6	CASTSLGTGANVLTF	TGTGCCAGCACCTCTCTGGGTACTGGGGCCAACGTCCTGACTTTC
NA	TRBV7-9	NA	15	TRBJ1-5	CASSLTGQIQQPQHF	TGTGCCAGCAGCTTGACAGGCCAAATCCAACAGCCCCAGCATTTT